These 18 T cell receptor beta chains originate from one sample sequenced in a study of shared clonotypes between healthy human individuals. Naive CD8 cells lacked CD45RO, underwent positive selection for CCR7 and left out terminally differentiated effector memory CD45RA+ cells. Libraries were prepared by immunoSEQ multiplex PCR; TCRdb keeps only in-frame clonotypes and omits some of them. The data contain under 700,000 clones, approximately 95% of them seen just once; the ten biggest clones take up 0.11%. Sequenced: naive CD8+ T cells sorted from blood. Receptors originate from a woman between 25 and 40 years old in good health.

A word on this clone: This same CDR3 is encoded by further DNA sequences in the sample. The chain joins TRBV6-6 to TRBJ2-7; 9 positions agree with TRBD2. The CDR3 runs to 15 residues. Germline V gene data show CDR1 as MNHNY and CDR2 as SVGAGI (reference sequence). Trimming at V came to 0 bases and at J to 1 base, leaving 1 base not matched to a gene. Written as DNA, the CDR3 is TGTGCCAGCAGTTACTCAGCGGGAGGATCCTACGAGCAGTACTTC. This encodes CASSYSAGGSYEQYF.

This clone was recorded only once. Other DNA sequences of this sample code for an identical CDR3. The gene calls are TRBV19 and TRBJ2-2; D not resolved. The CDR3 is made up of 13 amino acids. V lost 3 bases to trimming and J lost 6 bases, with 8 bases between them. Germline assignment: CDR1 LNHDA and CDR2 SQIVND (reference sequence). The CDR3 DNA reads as TGTGCCAGTAGTATTGTGTCGGCCGGGGAGCTGTTTTTT. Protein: CASSIVSAGELFF.

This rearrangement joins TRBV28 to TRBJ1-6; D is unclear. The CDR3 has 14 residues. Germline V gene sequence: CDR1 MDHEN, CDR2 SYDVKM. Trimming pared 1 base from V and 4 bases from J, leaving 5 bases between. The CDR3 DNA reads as TGTGCCAGCAGTTTATACGGATATAATTCACCCCTCCACTTT. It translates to CASSLYGYNSPLHF. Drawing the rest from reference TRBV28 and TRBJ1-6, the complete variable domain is DVKVTQSSRYLVKRTGEKVFLECVQDMDHENMFWYRQDPGLGLRLIYFSYDVKMKEKGDIPEGYSVSREKKERFSLILESASTNQTSMYLCASSLYGYNSPLHFGNGTRLTVT.

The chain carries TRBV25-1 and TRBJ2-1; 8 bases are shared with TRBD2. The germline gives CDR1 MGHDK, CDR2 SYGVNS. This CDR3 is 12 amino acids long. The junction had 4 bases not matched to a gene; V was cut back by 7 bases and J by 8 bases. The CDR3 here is CASTRGGHEQFF. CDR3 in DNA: TGTGCCAGCACCCGGGGGGGTCATGAGCAGTTCTTC.

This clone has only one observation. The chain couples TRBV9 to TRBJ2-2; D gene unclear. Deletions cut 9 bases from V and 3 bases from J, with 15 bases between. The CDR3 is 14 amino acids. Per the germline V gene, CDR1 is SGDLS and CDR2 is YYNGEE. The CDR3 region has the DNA TGTGCCACCCGACTGGGCAGAGACACCGGGGAGCTGTTTTTT. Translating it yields CATRLGRDTGELFF. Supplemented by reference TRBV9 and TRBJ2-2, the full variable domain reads DSGVTQTPKHLITATGQRVTLRCSPRSGDLSVYWYQQSLDQGLQFLIQYYNGEERAKGNILERFSAQQFPDLHSELNLSSLELGDSALYFCATRLGRDTGELFFGEGSRLTVL.

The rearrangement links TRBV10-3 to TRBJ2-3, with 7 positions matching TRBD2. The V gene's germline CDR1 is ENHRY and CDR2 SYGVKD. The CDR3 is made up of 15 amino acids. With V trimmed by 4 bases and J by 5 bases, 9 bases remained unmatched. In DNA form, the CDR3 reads TGTGCCATCAGTGTTCGGACGGGAGGCCAAGATACGCAGTATTTT. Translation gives CAISVRTGGQDTQYF.

This chain's CDR3 is CASSTRDRKNTEAFF. Here the CDR3 DNA reads TGTGCCAGCAGCACACGGGACAGGAAGAACACTGAAGCTTTCTTT. V gene TRBV9 combines with J gene TRBJ1-1; 8 bases are shared with TRBD1. Germline CDR1 and CDR2: SGDLS and YYNGEE. With 4 bases clipped from V and 1 base from J, the junction kept 6 bases outside the gene matches. The CDR3 contains 15 residues. The variable domain in full, with the rest retrieved from reference TRBV9 and TRBJ1-1, is DSGVTQTPKHLITATGQRVTLRCSPRSGDLSVYWYQQSLDQGLQFLIQYYNGEERAKGNILERFSAQQFPDLHSELNLSSLELGDSALYFCASSTRDRKNTEAFFGQGTRLTVV.

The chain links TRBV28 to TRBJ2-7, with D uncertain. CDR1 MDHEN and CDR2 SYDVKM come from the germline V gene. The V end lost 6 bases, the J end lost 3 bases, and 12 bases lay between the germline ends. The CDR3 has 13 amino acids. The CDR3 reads CASRPREFYEQYF. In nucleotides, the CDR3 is TGTGCCAGCAGGCCAAGGGAATTCTACGAGCAGTACTTC. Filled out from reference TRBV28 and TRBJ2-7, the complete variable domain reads DVKVTQSSRYLVKRTGEKVFLECVQDMDHENMFWYRQDPGLGLRLIYFSYDVKMKEKGDIPEGYSVSREKKERFSLILESASTNQTSMYLCASRPREFYEQYFGPGTRLTVT.

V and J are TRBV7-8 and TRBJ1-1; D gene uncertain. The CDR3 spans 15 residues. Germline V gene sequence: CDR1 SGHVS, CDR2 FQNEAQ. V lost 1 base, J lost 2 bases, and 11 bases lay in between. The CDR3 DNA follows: TGTGCCAGCAGCTTAGTTCCGGAAGGAAACACTGAAGCTTTCTTT. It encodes CASSLVPEGNTEAFF.

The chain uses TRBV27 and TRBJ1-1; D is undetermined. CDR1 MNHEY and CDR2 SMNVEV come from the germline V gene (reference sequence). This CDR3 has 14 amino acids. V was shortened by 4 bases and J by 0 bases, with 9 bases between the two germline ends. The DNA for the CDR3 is TGTGCCAGCAGTTCCGGACCTATGAACACTGAAGCTTTCTTT. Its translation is CASSSGPMNTEAFF.

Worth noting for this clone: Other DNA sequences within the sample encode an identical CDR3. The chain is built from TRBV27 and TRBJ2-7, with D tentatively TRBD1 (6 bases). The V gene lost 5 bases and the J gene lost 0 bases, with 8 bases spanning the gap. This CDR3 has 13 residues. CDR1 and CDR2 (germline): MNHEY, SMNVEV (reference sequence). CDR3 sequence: CASSTGISYEQYF. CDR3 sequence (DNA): TGTGCCAGCAGTACAGGGATCTCCTACGAGCAGTACTTC.

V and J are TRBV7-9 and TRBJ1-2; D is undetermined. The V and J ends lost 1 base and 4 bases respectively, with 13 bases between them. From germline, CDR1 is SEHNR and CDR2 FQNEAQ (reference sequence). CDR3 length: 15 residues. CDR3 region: CASSLGGREGYGYTF. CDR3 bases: TGTGCCAGCAGCTTAGGAGGCAGAGAGGGCTATGGCTACACCTTC. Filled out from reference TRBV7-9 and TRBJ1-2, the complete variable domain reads DTGVSQNPRHKITKRGQNVTFRCDPISEHNRLYWYRQTLGQGPEFLTYFQNEAQLEKSRLLSDRFSAERPKGSFSTLEIQRTEQGDSAMYLCASSLGGREGYGYTFGSGTRLTVV.

The CDR3 reads CASSDPGRSDTGELFF. The CDR3 nucleotides are TGTGCCAGCAGTGACCCGGGACGGAGTGACACCGGGGAGCTGTTTTTT. V gene TRBV6-1 combines with J gene TRBJ2-2; D is perhaps TRBD1 or TRBD2 (5 bases each). The germline V gene has CDR1 MNHNS and CDR2 SASEGT. The ends were cut back, 3 bases at V and 3 bases at J, with 14 bases in the middle. The CDR3 sequence is 16 residues long.

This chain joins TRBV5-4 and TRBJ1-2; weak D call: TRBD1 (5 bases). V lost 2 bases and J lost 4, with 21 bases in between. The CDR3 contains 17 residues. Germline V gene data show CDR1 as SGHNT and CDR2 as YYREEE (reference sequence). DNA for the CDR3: TGTGCCAGCAGCTTAGATGGGAGTTGGCAGGGAGGCTATGGCTACACCTTC. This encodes CASSLDGSWQGGYGYTF.

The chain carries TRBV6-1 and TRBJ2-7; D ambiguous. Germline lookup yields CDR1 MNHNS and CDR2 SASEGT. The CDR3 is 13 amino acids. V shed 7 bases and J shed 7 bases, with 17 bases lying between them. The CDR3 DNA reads TGTGCCAGCAAACCCAGCGTTCTTCGAGAGCAGTACTTC. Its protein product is CASKPSVLREQYF.

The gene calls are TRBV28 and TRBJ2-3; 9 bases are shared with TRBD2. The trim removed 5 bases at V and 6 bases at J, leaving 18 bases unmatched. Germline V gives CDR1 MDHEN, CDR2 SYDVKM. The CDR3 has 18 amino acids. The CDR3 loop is CASSSSGSWGLSSDTQYF. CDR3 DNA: TGTGCCAGCAGTAGTAGCGGGAGTTGGGGTTTGTCTTCGGATACGCAGTATTTT.

The CDR3 DNA reads TGTGCCAGCACGGGGGGTCGCTTTAGGGGAAACACCATATATTTT. This encodes CASTGGRFRGNTIYF. The chain couples TRBV6-1 to TRBJ1-3; D perhaps matches TRBD1 (5 bases). V was cut by 7 bases and J by 4 bases, with 17 bases left in between. Per the germline V gene, CDR1 is MNHNS and CDR2 is SASEGT. The CDR3 is made up of 15 amino acids.

The CDR3 sequence: CASSPDRGSGVSYEQYF. CDR3 sequence (DNA): TGTGCCAGCAGTCCCGACAGGGGAAGTGGTGTTTCCTACGAGCAGTACTTC. This chain connects TRBV27 to TRBJ2-7; TRBD1 matches 8 bases. V was pared by 5 bases and J by 1 base, with 13 bases of the junction left unmatched. The V gene's germline CDR1 is MNHEY and CDR2 SMNVEV (reference sequence). This CDR3 spans 17 amino acids.